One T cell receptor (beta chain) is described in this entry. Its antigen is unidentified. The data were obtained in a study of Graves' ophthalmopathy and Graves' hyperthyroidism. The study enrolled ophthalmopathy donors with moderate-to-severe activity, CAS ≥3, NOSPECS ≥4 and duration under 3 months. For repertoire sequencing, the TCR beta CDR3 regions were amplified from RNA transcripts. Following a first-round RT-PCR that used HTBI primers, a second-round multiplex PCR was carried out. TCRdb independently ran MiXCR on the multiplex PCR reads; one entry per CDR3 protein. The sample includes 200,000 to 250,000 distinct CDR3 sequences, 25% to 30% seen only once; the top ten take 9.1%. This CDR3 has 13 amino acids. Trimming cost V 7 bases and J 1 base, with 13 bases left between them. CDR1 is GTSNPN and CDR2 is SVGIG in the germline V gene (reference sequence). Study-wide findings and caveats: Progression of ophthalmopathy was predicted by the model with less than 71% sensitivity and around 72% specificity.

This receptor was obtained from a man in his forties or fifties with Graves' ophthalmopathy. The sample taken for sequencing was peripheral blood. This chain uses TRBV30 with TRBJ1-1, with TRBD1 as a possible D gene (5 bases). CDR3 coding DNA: TGTGCCTTCCAAGGGACCGCGAACACTGAAGCTTTCTTT. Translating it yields CAFQGTANTEAFF.